This TCR beta chain was sequenced during a study of blood T cell repertoires in COVID-19. Study overall: Acute and convalescent COVID-19 samples came from the United States, Italy and Spain. PBMCs, B-cell-depleted T cells, or T cells provided the cDNA or gDNA that made up the material.

Germline values: CDR1 LGHNT, CDR2 FRNRAP. The CDR3 runs to 19 residues. V was pared by 0 bases and J by 1 base, with 19 bases between. Authors' data handling: Estimation of nucleated cell counts relied on the amplification of reference gene primers. Produced via immunoSEQ multiplex PCR; TCRdb's table is partial and in-frame only. The V and J calls and the clone size are those of that table, but D and trimming were determined from the DNA. The sample shows fewer than 150,000 clones, 84% of them seen only once. The rearrangement joins TRBV12-5 to TRBJ1-5; D remains unclear. The receptor was derived from a woman aged 25 to 45 who had recovered from COVID-19. Sequences were obtained from peripheral blood. The CDR3 nucleotides are TGTGCTAGTGGTTTGGTACTATTCGGTATAGGGAGAAGCAATCAGCCCCAGCATTTT. Its protein product is CASGLVLFGIGRSNQPQHF.